This TCR beta chain appears in the sequencing data of a study of T cells in Graves' hyperthyroidism and ophthalmopathy (dated by TCRdb to about 2019). With regard to the full study: Peripheral blood was sampled at the time of initial diagnosis, prior to any treatment. To identify distinguishing TCR V-J signatures, a discovery cohort of 100 patients was used, comprising 40 to 45 with Graves' ophthalmopathy and some 60 with stable Graves' hyperthyroidism. Prospective prediction of ophthalmopathy was tested in an independent validation cohort of fewer than 20 hyperthyroidism patients and 17 patients who later progressed to ophthalmopathy. For training and testing, the 100 or so patients in the discovery cohort were randomly divided in a 7:3 ratio. The study also compared thyroid tissue and blood T-cell repertoires from more than 5 Graves' hyperthyroidism patients. After sampling, hyperthyroidism patients received methimazole starting at 30 mg daily, and ophthalmopathy patients received high-dose intravenous methylprednisolone. The paper reports TCR Vbeta CDR3 sequencing of about 140 peripheral blood samples: 43 ophthalmopathy, under 80 hyperthyroidism and around 17 progressor patients.

Graves' hyperthyroidism was defined as stable when no progression to ophthalmopathy occurred over 18 months of follow-up. The hyperthyroidism patients were between 18 and 65 years old and newly diagnosed, with a disease duration of less than 2 months. The study excluded patients with uncontrolled infections, other autoimmune diseases, pregnancy or lactation. Diagnoses relied on clinical symptoms, serum thyroxine and TRAb, thyroid ultrasound and orbital computed tomography. PBMCs were separated from 8 to 10 ml of fresh peripheral blood using Ficoll-Paque density gradient centrifugation. Total RNA was extracted using Trizol reagent, and RNA quality was assessed on an Agilent 2100 Bioanalyzer. The germline V gene sets CDR1 to MNHNS and CDR2 to SASEGT. The CDR3 starts with the cysteine, ends with the phenylalanine, and has 14 residues. CDR3 DNA is the only sequence kept; it has 42 bases, read in frame from the first base. V sheds 5 bases and J sheds 1 base, leaving 11 bases between their ends.

Study-wide findings and limitations: Blood samples also contained most of the expanded thyroid clonotypes (frequency above 0.001), which suggests that blood repertoires may reflect thyroid immune responses. A 13 V-J signature model separated ophthalmopathy from stable hyperthyroidism, with approximately 87% sensitivity and roughly 81% specificity in cross-validation and 80%/75% in testing. No statistical method was used to fix the sample size in advance, and group allocation was not hidden from the investigators. In validation, the model predicted progression to ophthalmopathy a median of around six months before onset, with about 67% sensitivity and roughly 77% specificity.

This clonotype was observed at least ten times. Which antigen it targets is not known. No clone much larger than this one lies a single base away; base qualities are absent. TCR beta CDR3 regions were amplified from RNA transcripts. For the first round of RT-PCR on the TCR CDR3, the HTBI primer set was used together with the Qiagen OneStep RT-PCR kit. Libraries were constructed in a second round of multiplex PCR, after which size selection and purification were carried out. Libraries were sequenced paired-end with 100 bp reads on an Illumina HiSeq2000. For the original study's pipeline: SOAPnuke was used to process the raw data, throwing out any read that contained adapters or uncalled bases, had a mean Phred below 15, or lacked an exact constant-primer or identifier match. COPE v1.2.5 was used to merge high-quality paired reads, and clonotypes were defined as unique nucleotide sequences. MiTCR v1.1 was used to align the clonotypes against IMGT TRBV, TRBD and TRBJ reference segments. Only V-J combinations with frequency above 0.0001, covering roughly 99% of repertoires, were analysed. The TCS score was defined as F50 (clonal expansion) divided by E x V (chaos), with BLOSUM62-based TCRdist calculated between CDR3 peptides within each V-J. Welch's t-statistics and random forest reduced around 550 V-J features to roughly 13, which were used in a naive Bayes classifier (R e1071). TCRdb applied fastp at Q25 and MiXCR to the public reads, then kept only in-frame beta chains. All rows with the same CDR3 protein become a single entry with the most common DNA and genes. These V and J calls derive from TCRdb rather than the authors' analysis. This sample gives about 560,000 distinct CDR3 sequences in total; 16% of them show up just once. Of the sample, about 17% falls within the top ten clones.

The TCR was taken from a woman between 18 and 29 years old with Graves' hyperthyroidism. Sequencing was done on a sample of blood. Recombination connected TRBV6-1 to TRBJ1-1; the D gene lacks a confident call. The nucleotide sequence is given as TGTGCCAGCAGTCCGACGGTACAGAACACTGAAGCTTTCTTT. Its coded protein is CASSPTVQNTEAFF.